This T cell receptor beta chain was recovered during a study of tumor and adjacent non-tumor tissue in lung cancer. Study information: Histology: 12 adenocarcinoma, a couple of squamous cell carcinoma, 1 small cell lung cancer.

The CDR3 consists of 16 residues. Germline V gene lookup returns CDR1 SGHVS and CDR2 FQNEAQ. General study results and limits: Tumor tissue had significantly higher TCR diversity than normal lung. Patients with more diverse tumor TCRs had worse survival.

TCRbeta libraries were built with three rounds of nested PCR, modified from ARM-PCR. TCRdb re-called the multiplex PCR reads through MiXCR, storing one row per CDR3 protein. The sample lists fewer than 85,000 distinct CDR3 sequences, roughly 73% occurring once. Notes on this clonotype: Its antigen is not identified. A read error may account for a junction end that differs from germline.

No cell sorting was done before RNA was extracted from the tissue. Between August and November 2014, newly diagnosed, chemotherapy-naive lung cancer patients underwent thoracic surgery in China. Sequencing used lung tumor tissue. The rearrangement joins TRBV7-8 to TRBJ2-1, with a weak D call TRBD1 (5 bases). The sequence came from a woman aged 45-65 years with non-small cell lung cancer. This CDR3 is CASSSLRDSYYIEQFF. CDR3 nucleotides: TGTGCCAGCAGCTCCCTCAGGGATTCCTACTACATTGAGCAGTTCTTC.